These 14 T cell receptor beta chains share one sample of origin, sequenced in a study of cytomegalovirus exposure and HLA in healthy donors. PCR primers comprised 60 Vbeta and 13 Jbeta primers. Profiled with immunoSEQ multiplex PCR; TCRdb holds only in-frame clones, not every one. This repertoire comprises about 88,000 clones; its ten largest clones make up 5.5% to 6.5%. The sample was PBMCs. Every receptor here comes from a girl aged 5 to 17 in good health and CMV-seropositive.

The V gene is TRBV2, the J gene TRBJ1-4, with 8 bases fitting TRBD1. This CDR3 comprises 15 residues. The germline V gene has CDR1 SNHLY and CDR2 FYNNEI. V trimming: 6 bases; J trimming: 2 bases; junction bases outside the gene matches: 5. The CDR3 bases are TGTGCCAGCAGAGCTGACAGGGGTACTAATGAAAAACTGTTTTTT. Amino acids: CASRADRGTNEKLFF.

The J gene is TRBJ2-5, the V gene TRBV4-3, with a possible D match to TRBD2 (6 bases). The CDR3 sequence is 15 residues long. Trimming left V 2 bases short and J 1 base short, with 11 bases between. Germline V lookup: CDR1 LGHNA, CDR2 YSLEER. CDR3 in amino acids: CASSQTGTAQETQYF. CDR3 coding DNA: TGCGCCAGCAGCCAAACCGGGACTGCCCAAGAGACCCAGTACTTC.

The chain is built from TRBV4-2 and TRBJ2-5; D remains ambiguous. V gave up 5 bases and J gave up 2 bases, with 9 bases separating them. Germline assignment: CDR1 LGHNA and CDR2 YNFKEQ. The CDR3 has 13 amino acids. The CDR3 loop reads CASSKGQQETQYF. As DNA, the CDR3 is TGTGCCAGCAGCAAAGGGCAGCAAGAGACCCAGTACTTC.

J is TRBJ2-3 and V is TRBV6-5, with a possible D match to TRBD2 (6 bases). Germline CDR1 reads MNHEY; CDR2 reads SVGAGI. V was cut by 5 bases and J by 6 bases, with 18 bases left in between. The CDR3 has 15 amino acids. The CDR3 nucleotides read TGTGCCAGCAGTGGACGGCCCCTCCGGGGGGATACGCAGTATTTT. This codes for CASSGRPLRGDTQYF.

J is TRBJ1-3 and V is TRBV4-2; maybe TRBD1 (6 bases). CDR1 is LGHNA and CDR2 is YNFKEQ in the germline V gene. V lost 3 bases and J lost 1, with 16 bases in between. CDR3 length: 17 amino acids. CDR3 nucleotide sequence: TGTGCCAGCAGCCATTGGAAACAGGGCGCGTCTGGAAACACCATATATTTT. Protein sequence: CASSHWKQGASGNTIYF.

The chain carries TRBV5-4 and TRBJ1-6; 9 bases line up with TRBD1. Germline trimming cut 4 bases from V and 10 bases from J; bases unmatched to any gene: 3. The CDR3 covers 13 residues. CDR1 and CDR2 from the germline V gene are SGHNT and YYREEE (reference sequence). The CDR3 region is CASSDRGKSPLHF. CDR3 DNA: TGTGCCAGCAGCGACAGGGGGAAATCACCCCTCCACTTT.

The chain joins TRBV4-3 to TRBJ2-3, with 9 positions matching TRBD2. V was pared by 0 bases and J by 4 bases, with 5 bases of the junction left unmatched. CDR1 is LGHNA, CDR2 YSLEER, per germline. CDR3 length: 16 amino acids. Here the CDR3 reads CASSQDVGGGADTQYF. CDR3 nucleotide sequence: TGCGCCAGCAGCCAAGATGTTGGCGGGGGGGCAGATACGCAGTATTTT.

J is TRBJ2-5 and V is TRBV19, with 7 bases identical to TRBD1. Trimming took 5 bases from V and 7 from J; bases not matched to a gene: 7. This CDR3 contains 13 residues. Germline V lookup: CDR1 LNHDA, CDR2 SQIVND (reference sequence). This chain's CDR3 is CASSDRVEGTQYF. CDR3 coding DNA: TGTGCCAGTAGTGACAGGGTAGAGGGGACCCAGTACTTC.

This chain links TRBV18 with TRBJ2-7; 7 bases fit TRBD1. Losses at the gene ends were 1 base for V and 4 bases for J; bases not matched to a gene: 31. Germline CDR1 KGHSH, CDR2 LQKENI. The CDR3 contains 23 residues. The CDR3 region is CASSPLLDRRPVGGPSGLYEQYF. CDR3 coding DNA: TGTGCCAGCTCACCACTTTTGGACAGGAGGCCCGTCGGCGGCCCGTCGGGATTATACGAGCAGTACTTC.

The chain joins TRBV7-2 to TRBJ2-5; D is undetermined. CDR1 SGHTA and CDR2 FQGNSA come from the germline V gene. This CDR3 is built from 13 residues. V lost 5 bases and J lost 2, with 9 bases in between. DNA of the CDR3: TGTGCCAGCAGCGCCGAACTGCAAGAGACCCAGTACTTC. This translates into CASSAELQETQYF.

The chain is built from TRBV4-2 and TRBJ2-2; the D gene is possibly TRBD2 (5 bases). The CDR3 covers 17 residues. V was pared by 1 base and J by 3 bases, with 15 bases between. From germline, CDR1 is LGHNA and CDR2 YNFKEQ. CDR3 residues: CASSQGPAGGYTGELFF. In DNA, the CDR3 is TGTGCCAGCAGCCAAGGGCCGGCAGGCGGGTACACCGGGGAGCTGTTTTTT.

The chain couples TRBV7-9 to TRBJ2-1; 9 bases line up with TRBD2. The germline V gene encodes CDR1 SEHNR and CDR2 FQNEAQ (reference sequence). The junction had 12 bases not matched to a gene; V was cut back by 4 bases and J by 8 bases. This CDR3 comprises 16 residues. The DNA of the CDR3 is TGTGCCAGCAGCTCCGGAGAGGGCGGGGGGGCCCATGAGCAGTTCTTC. Protein sequence: CASSSGEGGGAHEQFF.

This chain uses TRBV4-2 with TRBJ1-3; 7 bases map to TRBD1. From germline, CDR1 is LGHNA and CDR2 YNFKEQ. Trimming removed 4 bases from V and 8 bases from J; junction bases left unmatched: 2. The CDR3 is 12 amino acids. For the CDR3, the DNA is TGTGCCAGCAGCCGAGACAGGGACACCATATATTTT. It translates to CASSRDRDTIYF.

V and J are TRBV4-1 and TRBJ1-5; 7 positions agree with TRBD1. This CDR3 region has 16 residues. The germline gives CDR1 MGHRA, CDR2 YSYEKL. The J segment lost 1 base and the V segment lost 1 base, leaving 4 bases of the junction unmatched. CDR3 loop: CASSQAHRGSNQPQHF. In DNA form, the CDR3 reads TGCGCCAGCAGCCAAGCCCACAGGGGAAGCAATCAGCCCCAGCATTTT.